This T cell receptor (beta chain) comes out of a study of early T cells in non-severe SARS-CoV-2 infection. Deletions cut 0 bases from V and 6 bases from J, with 9 bases between. Germline CDR1 and CDR2: SQVTM and ANQGSEA. The CDR3 sequence is 12 residues long. This clonotype was observed at least ten times. Attachment of unique molecular identifiers was made to individual cDNA molecules. TCRdb independently ran MiXCR on the 5' RACE reads; one entry per CDR3 protein. The sample contains more than 20,000 distinct CDR3 sequences, 4% to 5.5% of which appear only once. This rearrangement joins TRBV29-1 to TRBJ2-7, with a weak D call TRBD1 (6 bases). The TCR comes from an adult who was a healthcare worker with PCR-confirmed SARS-CoV-2 infection or an uninfected control (not recorded which). The sample was whole blood. The CDR3 bases are TGCAGCGTTGAAGAGGGGGCGGGCGAGCAGTACTTC. The encoded protein is CSVEEGAGEQYF.